Listed below are T cell receptor beta chains from one sample, sequenced in a study of T cell responses to AZD1222 COVID-19 vaccine. The repertoire was sequenced with immunoSEQ multiplex PCR; TCRdb's copy has only in-frame clones and lacks some. The sample consists of about 120,000 clones, around nine tenths of them appearing once. The sequencing here drew on peripheral blood, taken on day 0 of MenACWY control vaccination. These receptors were collected from an adult in good health. Both conserved end residues are part of each CDR3. The order of the fields is J gene, D gene, clone size, V gene, CDR3 protein, CDR3 DNA. The D gene is left open where the match is weak. A clone size is listed for some rows: how often the clone was seen (once, few, many), or a class if it is expanded.

TRBJ2-2 . . TRBV10-1 CASSEGADTGELFF TGCGCCAGCAGTGAGGGGGCGGACACCGGGGAGCTGTTTTTT
TRBJ2-2 . few TRBV6-4 CASRDTSRTGELFF TGTGCCAGCAGGGACACCTCCCGTACCGGGGAGCTGTTTTTT
TRBJ2-1 TRBD2 . TRBV27 CASQTSGTSVNGQFF TGTGCCAGCCAGACGTCGGGGACTAGCGTCAACGGGCAGTTCTTC
TRBJ2-1 TRBD2 . TRBV29-1 CSTGGRLNEQFF TGCAGTACGGGCGGGAGGTTGAATGAGCAGTTCTTC
TRBJ2-7 TRBD1 . TRBV7-9 CASSLLAGGYEQYF TGTGCCAGCAGCTTATTAGCAGGGGGCTACGAGCAGTACTTC
TRBJ2-1 . . TRBV6-5 CASNPMEGAPGEQFF TGTGCCAGCAACCCCATGGAGGGGGCGCCGGGTGAGCAGTTCTTC
TRBJ2-7 . . TRBV7-9 CASRDGATYEQYF TGTGCCAGCAGGGACGGGGCCACCTACGAGCAGTACTTC
TRBJ1-2 TRBD1 . TRBV6-5 CASSSQDRDYGYTF TGTGCCAGCAGTTCCCAGGACAGGGACTATGGCTACACCTTC
TRBJ1-1 . . TRBV12-3/TRBV12-4 CASSFGNTEAFF TGTGCCAGCAGTTTTGGGAACACTGAAGCTTTCTTT
TRBJ1-6 . . TRBV5-6 CASSWGTAGSPLHF TGTGCCAGCAGCTGGGGAACAGCAGGTTCACCCCTCCACTTT
TRBJ2-3 TRBD1 . TRBV18 CASSPRQGAGDTQYF TGTGCCAGCTCACCACGTCAGGGGGCGGGAGATACGCAGTATTTT
TRBJ2-4 . . TRBV20-1 CSAPDKNIQYF TGCAGTGCCCCGGATAAAAACATTCAGTACTTC
TRBJ1-1 . . TRBV12-3/TRBV12-4 CASSLKGSEAFF TGTGCCAGCAGTTTAAAAGGCTCTGAAGCTTTCTTT
TRBJ2-7 . once TRBV6-5 CASSPRGGFSEQYF TGTGCCAGCAGTCCCCGGGGAGGTTTCAGCGAGCAGTACTTC
TRBJ1-5 . few TRBV4-1 CASSQGTARLNQPQHF TGCGCCAGCAGCCAAGGGACAGCTCGGCTCAATCAGCCCCAGCATTTT
TRBJ2-1 TRBD2 . TRBV24-1 CATSDPGLAGKNEQFF TGTGCCACCAGTGATCCCGGACTAGCGGGAAAGAATGAGCAGTTCTTC
TRBJ1-2 . . TRBV10-3 CAISGSYGYTF TGTGCCATCAGTGGGAGTTATGGCTACACCTTC
TRBJ1-5 . . TRBV19 CASSPLPRGGWSNQPQHF TGTGCCAGTAGTCCTCTTCCCCGAGGGGGTTGGAGCAATCAGCCCCAGCATTTT
TRBJ2-7 TRBD2 . TRBV5-6 CASIPGLASYEQYF TGTGCCAGCATTCCGGGACTAGCGTCCTACGAGCAGTACTTC
TRBJ2-5 TRBD2 . TRBV7-8 CASSLGGGTSGLQETQYF TGTGCCAGCAGCTTAGGAGGCGGGACTAGTGGTCTCCAAGAGACCCAGTACTTC
TRBJ1-2 TRBD1 . TRBV11-3 CASTNRDRSLYGYTF TGTGCCAGCACCAACCGGGACAGGTCTCTCTATGGCTACACCTTC
TRBJ2-1 . . TRBV5-1 CASSLERQAHNEQFF TGCGCCAGCAGCTTGGAAAGACAGGCGCACAATGAGCAGTTCTTC
TRBJ1-5 . . TRBV7-9 CASSRTNSNQPQHF TGTGCCAGCAGCCGGACAAATAGCAATCAGCCCCAGCATTTT
TRBJ1-1 TRBD1 . TRBV5-4 CASSLGRGQSEAFF TGTGCCAGCAGCTTGGGCAGGGGGCAATCTGAAGCTTTCTTT
TRBJ1-2 TRBD1 . TRBV25-1 CASSGAWRGHGYTF TGTGCCAGCAGTGGGGCGTGGAGGGGGCACGGCTACACCTTC
TRBJ2-1 TRBD2 . TRBV24-1 CATGQTSGNLYNEQFF TGTGCCACCGGTCAAACTAGCGGAAATCTTTACAATGAGCAGTTCTTC
TRBJ2-3 . . TRBV27 CASSLTPSDTQYF TGTGCCAGCAGTTTAACTCCCTCGGATACGCAGTATTTT
TRBJ2-4 . . TRBV11-2 CASSLGGQAKNIQYF TGTGCCAGCAGCTTGGGGGGGCAGGCCAAAAACATTCAGTACTTC
TRBJ2-7 . . TRBV7-9 CASSPIYEQYF TGTGCCAGCAGCCCCATCTACGAGCAGTACTTC
TRBJ2-1 TRBD1 . TRBV24-1 CATSDNTGGKAYNEQFF TGTGCCACCAGTGATAACACAGGGGGGAAAGCCTACAATGAGCAGTTCTTC
TRBJ2-1 . . TRBV7-9 CASRTALGVSSYNEQFF TGTGCCAGCAGAACCGCCCTGGGGGTGAGCTCCTACAATGAGCAGTTCTTC
TRBJ1-6 . . TRBV4-1 CASSQGTLDNSPLHF TGCGCCAGCAGCCAAGGGACCCTAGATAATTCACCCCTCCACTTT
TRBJ1-1 . . TRBV11-3 CASSLVGMSEAFF TGTGCCAGCAGCTTAGTGGGGATGTCCGAAGCTTTCTTT
TRBJ2-2 TRBD1 . TRBV7-6 CASSPWTGGKGELFF TGTGCCAGCAGCCCCTGGACAGGGGGGAAGGGGGAGCTGTTTTTT
TRBJ1-6 TRBD1 . TRBV24-1 CATSDYRQGSPLHF TGTGCCACCAGTGACTATCGACAGGGCTCACCCCTCCACTTT
TRBJ1-1 TRBD1 . TRBV6-1 CASSVRQGRLNTEAFF TGTGCCAGCAGTGTCCGACAGGGGCGATTGAACACTGAAGCTTTCTTT
TRBJ2-2 . . TRBV5-4 CASSSIDGTGELFF TGTGCCAGCAGCTCGATTGACGGCACCGGGGAGCTGTTTTTT
TRBJ1-1 . . TRBV11-3 CASSLGDRMNTEAFF TGTGCCAGCAGCTTAGGGGACCGAATGAACACTGAAGCTTTCTTT
TRBJ2-1 . . TRBV27 CASSFYSGATYNEQFF TGTGCCAGCAGTTTTTATAGCGGAGCCACCTACAATGAGCAGTTCTTC
TRBJ1-2 TRBD1 . TRBV6-4 CASRMTGSYGYTF TGTGCCAGCAGAATGACAGGGTCCTATGGCTACACCTTC
TRBJ1-4 . . TRBV5-1 CASSLAVNEKLFF TGCGCCAGCAGCTTGGCCGTGAATGAAAAACTGTTTTTT
TRBJ1-4 . . TRBV6-5 CASSSRAGDPEKLFF TGTGCCAGCAGTAGTCGGGCAGGGGATCCAGAAAAACTGTTTTTT
TRBJ1-3 TRBD1 . TRBV9 CASSGGQTSGGNTIYF TGTGCCAGCAGCGGGGGACAGACCTCTGGTGGAAACACCATATATTTT
TRBJ2-7 . once TRBV7-9 CASSSVLHEQYF TGTGCCAGCAGCTCGGTCTTACACGAGCAGTACTTC
TRBJ2-2 TRBD2 . TRBV27 CASGTSGRSTGELFF TGTGCCAGTGGGACTAGCGGGAGATCCACCGGGGAGCTGTTTTTT
TRBJ2-3 TRBD1 . TRBV27 CASSPTGVPDTQYF TGTGCCAGCAGTCCCACAGGGGTCCCAGATACGCAGTATTTT
TRBJ2-1 TRBD2 . TRBV10-2 CASSSSGSTNEQFF TGCGCCAGCAGCTCTAGCGGGAGTACGAATGAGCAGTTCTTC
TRBJ2-1 . . TRBV5-1 CASSLRSGALGNEQFF TGCGCCAGCAGCTTGCGGTCGGGGGCCCTAGGCAATGAGCAGTTCTTC
TRBJ1-4 . . TRBV28 CASSLTGTITNEKLFF TGTGCCAGCAGTTTAACAGGGACAATCACTAATGAAAAACTGTTTTTT
TRBJ1-1 . . TRBV11-3 CASSRSTMAEAFF TGTGCCAGCAGCCGGTCGACGATGGCTGAAGCTTTCTTT
TRBJ2-2 TRBD1 . TRBV29-1 CSVEDRTGGTGELFF TGCAGCGTTGAAGATCGTACAGGGGGCACCGGGGAGCTGTTTTTT
TRBJ1-5 . . TRBV7-2 CASSLADPGLNQPQHF TGTGCCAGCAGCTTAGCGGACCCCGGACTAAATCAGCCCCAGCATTTT
TRBJ1-2 . . TRBV6-1 CASSEDGGYLANYGYTF TGTGCCAGCAGTGAAGATGGAGGATACCTAGCTAACTATGGCTACACCTTC